The rows below give T cell receptor beta chains drawn from one sample of a study of blood T cell repertoires in COVID-19. Data came from immunoSEQ multiplex PCR; TCRdb stores just in-frame clones and leaves some out. The table lists roughly 400,000 clones, roughly 86% of them singletons, with more than 2% in the top ten. Source material: PBMCs or T cells enriched from blood (not recorded which). These receptors all come from a woman between 40 and 55 years old with acute COVID-19. Each CDR3 is given with its conserved first and last residue. The D gene is left open where the match is weak. Not all rows give a size; the values are once, few, many and, for expanded clones, a class.

J,size,V,D,DNA,CDR3
TRBJ2-3,.,TRBV30,TRBD2,TGTGCCTGTAAAAGCGGGGGGGCGTTTACAGATACGCAGTATTTT,CACKSGGAFTDTQYF
TRBJ1-1,.,TRBV7-6,.,TGTGCCAGCAGCTTAGCGGCGGGCGGAGCTTTCTTT,CASSLAAGGAFF
TRBJ1-2,.,TRBV27,.,TGTGCCAGCAGCTTAGGGCTCCTCTATGGCTACACCTTC,CASSLGLLYGYTF
TRBJ1-3,many,TRBV30,TRBD1,TGTGCCTGTACAGGGGTCTCTGGAAACACCATATATTTT,CACTGVSGNTIYF
TRBJ1-3,once,TRBV30,.,TGTGCCTGGAGCGGGTTCTCTGGAAACACCATATATTTT,CAWSGFSGNTIYF
TRBJ1-1,.,TRBV30,TRBD1,TGTGCCTGGAGCGGTATCGGGGGACAGGGTGGAACTGAAGCTTTCTTT,CAWSGIGGQGGTEAFF
TRBJ2-7,.,TRBV29-1,.,TGCAGCGTTGGGGGGGGCTTCTACGAGCAGTACTTC,CSVGGGFYEQYF
TRBJ2-7,once,TRBV27,TRBD1,TGTGCCAGCAGTTCGTGGGACAGGACGGTTAGGGACGAGCAGTACTTC,CASSSWDRTVRDEQYF
TRBJ2-7,.,TRBV11-2,.,TGTGCCAGCAGCGCTAACCCTACAGGGCCCGAGCAGTACTTC,CASSANPTGPEQYF
TRBJ1-6,.,TRBV20-1,.,TGCAGTGCTAGTTATTCGGGGATTTCACCCCTCCACTTT,CSASYSGISPLHF
TRBJ2-7,.,TRBV3-1/TRBV3-2,.,TGTGCCAGCAGCCAAGGGACACTTATCTACGAGCAGTACTTC,CASSQGTLIYEQYF
TRBJ1-1,.,TRBV19,.,TGTGCCAGTAGTATGGCTGGAACAGCCCCCACTGAAGCTTTCTTT,CASSMAGTAPTEAFF
TRBJ2-2,.,TRBV6-6,.,TGTGCCAGCAGGCCTATCGCGAACACCGGGGAGCTGTTTTTT,CASRPIANTGELFF
TRBJ1-3,.,TRBV29-1,TRBD1,TGCAGCGTCGAAATTAATATGGGACAGCCCTCGTGGGGAAACACCATATATTTT,CSVEINMGQPSWGNTIYF
TRBJ2-7,once,TRBV30,.,TGTGCCTGGAGTCCCGGTCACGAGCAGTACTTC,CAWSPGHEQYF
TRBJ2-1,.,TRBV3-1/TRBV3-2,.,TGTGCCAGCAGTAGTGTAGCCACCTCGAACCAGTTCTTC,CASSSVATSNQFF
TRBJ2-5,few,TRBV10-2,TRBD1,TGCGCCAGCAGTGCAGGACAGGGGGGGGAGACCCAGTACTTC,CASSAGQGGETQYF
TRBJ1-1,once,TRBV19,.,TGTGCCAGTAGTTTAGAGGCCGCAGCTTTCTTT,CASSLEAAAFF
TRBJ1-1,.,TRBV5-1,.,TGCGCCAGCAGCTTGGTGCCGGGAAAGAACACTGAAGCTTTCTTT,CASSLVPGKNTEAFF
TRBJ1-6,.,TRBV5-5,.,TGTGCCAGCAGCTTACAGGGAGCCTATAATTCACCCCTCCACTTT,CASSLQGAYNSPLHF
TRBJ1-5,.,TRBV30,.,TGTGCCTGGAGTGTCTTCAATCAGCCCCAGCATTTT,CAWSVFNQPQHF
TRBJ1-6,.,TRBV12-3/TRBV12-4,.,TGTGCCAGCAGTTTACAGGGGAAATCACCCCTCCACTTT,CASSLQGKSPLHF
TRBJ1-1,many,TRBV30,.,TGTGCCTGGAAGAGCGGGTTTAACACTGAAGCTTTCTTT,CAWKSGFNTEAFF
TRBJ2-3,.,TRBV9,TRBD2,TGTGCCAGCAGCGTAGCTCCTAGCGGGGGCTCGGGCGAAGATACGCAGTATTTT,CASSVAPSGGSGEDTQYF
TRBJ2-3,once,TRBV10-2,TRBD2,TGCGCCAGCAGTGAGGTCACACTAGCGGGGGGGGGAGGAACGCAGTATTTT,CASSEVTLAGGGGTQYF
TRBJ1-4,once,TRBV7-9,.,TGTGCCAGCAGCTTACAGGGTCTAGATGAAAAACTGTTTTTT,CASSLQGLDEKLFF
TRBJ1-4,.,TRBV3-1/TRBV3-2,.,TGTGCCAGCAGCCAAACAGGAGCAGCAACTAATGAAAAACTGTTTTTT,CASSQTGAATNEKLFF
TRBJ2-5,.,TRBV5-1,TRBD2,TGCGCCAGCAGCTTGGGCCTAGCGGGGGCCTACTATACAAAAGAGACCCAGTACTTC,CASSLGLAGAYYTKETQYF
TRBJ2-1,.,TRBV10-3,.,TGTGCCATCAGAGGGGCCGATGAGCAGTTCTTC,CAIRGADEQFF
TRBJ2-7,many,TRBV7-9,.,TGTGCCAGCAGCGAGAATATCGGACTTTACAACGAGCAGTACTTC,CASSENIGLYNEQYF
TRBJ1-5,.,TRBV6-5,.,TGTGCCAGCAGTTACAGGCAGGGCGCGGATCAGCCCCAGCATTTT,CASSYRQGADQPQHF
TRBJ1-6,.,TRBV7-2,TRBD1,TGTGCCAGCAGCCTACAGGGGGGGTCCTATAATTCACCCCTCCACTTT,CASSLQGGSYNSPLHF
TRBJ1-6,few,TRBV9,.,TGTGCCAGCAGCGTAGCGGGGAACTCCTATAATTCACCCCTCCACTTT,CASSVAGNSYNSPLHF
TRBJ2-6,.,TRBV5-6,TRBD1,TGTGCCAGCAGTAGCCGGGACAGGGGGTCTTCTGGGGCCAACGTCCTGACTTTC,CASSSRDRGSSGANVLTF
TRBJ2-7,.,TRBV6-5,TRBD1,TGTGCCAGCAGTTCACCAGGGGGCGGGCGCGAGCAGTACTTC,CASSSPGGGREQYF
TRBJ1-1,.,TRBV15,.,TGTGCCACCAGCATCATCGGGAACACTGAAGCTTTCTTT,CATSIIGNTEAFF
TRBJ2-6,.,TRBV5-5,.,TGTGCCAGCAGCAACTCTCTCGGGGCCAACGTCCTGACTTTC,CASSNSLGANVLTF
TRBJ2-7,.,TRBV10-3,TRBD2,TGTGCCATCAGTGAGTCCACTAGCGGATTGGTCTTC,CAISESTSGLVF
TRBJ2-3,.,TRBV4-1,TRBD2,TGCGCCAGCAGCCGCTTACTAGCGGCGAATACGCAGTATTTT,CASSRLLAANTQYF
TRBJ1-3,.,TRBV5-1,.,TGCGCCAGCAGCTCGACAACAGAGCATGGAAACACCATATATTTT,CASSSTTEHGNTIYF
TRBJ1-3,.,TRBV7-8,TRBD1,TGTGCCAGCAGCTCAATACCACAGGGGGCGACTGGAAACACCATATATTTT,CASSSIPQGATGNTIYF
TRBJ2-1,.,TRBV19,.,TGTGCCAGTAGCCTCCAGGGGTATGAGCAGTTCTTC,CASSLQGYEQFF
TRBJ1-5,once,TRBV6-5,.,TGTGCCAGCTCAGACAGCGGCAATCAGCCCCAGCATTTT,CASSDSGNQPQHF
TRBJ2-2,.,TRBV15,TRBD1,TGTGCCACCAGCACGGGACAGACAACCGGGGAGCTGTTTTTT,CATSTGQTTGELFF
TRBJ1-2,.,TRBV24-1,.,TGTGCCACCAGTGAAATGACAGGTTATGGCTACACCTTC,CATSEMTGYGYTF
TRBJ2-2,.,TRBV11-3,.,TGTGCCAGCAGCTCGAGTACCTCCGGGGAGCTGTTTTTT,CASSSSTSGELFF